One and the same sample provided the 24 T cell receptor beta chains below, sequenced in a study of regulatory T cells in long-lasting Graves disease. Documented time point: newly diagnosed GD, antithyroid drugs for less than 3 months. PBMC RNA was the source of the TCR library. Libraries of TCR beta came from iRepertoire HTBI primers plus Arm-PCR of CDR3 regions. TCRdb reprocessed the multiplex PCR reads via MiXCR and lists one record per CDR3 protein. The table has 400,000 to 500,000 distinct CDR3 sequences, over 15% seen once. The sample was also reused in another study, on T cells in Graves' hyperthyroidism and ophthalmopathy.

Sequenced here: peripheral blood mononuclear cells (PBMCs), sampled at new diagnosis, from a patient treated with antithyroid drugs. These receptors were obtained from a woman aged 18 to 35 with Graves disease.

This chain links TRBV25-1 with TRBJ2-7; TRBD2 aligns across 8 bases. There are 13 residues in the CDR3. Germline lookup yields CDR1 MGHDK and CDR2 SYGVNS. V was clipped by 7 bases and J by 4 bases; unmatched bases: 6. The DNA of the CDR3 is TGTGCCAGCACTGAGACTAGCGTGTACGAGCAGTACTTC. Translating it yields CASTETSVYEQYF.

Only one count was recorded for this clonotype. This chain uses TRBV6-2 or TRBV6-3 with TRBJ1-4; 7 nucleotides match TRBD1. Germline loops: CDR1 MNHEY, CDR2 SVGEGT. Losses at the gene ends were 6 bases for V and 5 bases for J; bases not matched to a gene: 9. The CDR3 has 15 residues. The CDR3, as DNA: TGTGCCAGCAGCATGGGGGGACAGAAAAATGAAAAACTGTTTTTT. Amino acid sequence: CASSMGGQKNEKLFF.

This clonotype was seen ten or more times. The J gene is TRBJ2-5, the V gene TRBV5-1; D may be TRBD1 or TRBD2 (5 bases each). The ends were cut back, 2 bases at V and 0 bases at J, with 11 bases in the middle. From germline, CDR1 is SGHRS and CDR2 YFSETQ. The CDR3 is made up of 15 amino acids. The CDR3 spells CASSFQGTDQETQYF. CDR3 bases: TGCGCCAGCAGCTTTCAAGGGACGGACCAAGAGACCCAGTACTTC.

This clonotype was counted ten times or more. The chain carries TRBV2 and TRBJ2-4; no clear D. Germline lookup yields CDR1 SNHLY and CDR2 FYNNEI. Trimming stripped 3 bases from V and 0 bases from J, with 6 bases between. The CDR3 covers 14 residues. CDR3 sequence: CASSEWVAKNIQYF. DNA for the CDR3: TGTGCCAGCAGTGAGTGGGTAGCCAAAAACATTCAGTACTTC. Filled out from reference TRBV2 and TRBJ2-4, the complete variable domain reads EPEVTQTPSHQVTQMGQEVILRCVPISNHLYFYWYRQILGQKVEFLVSFYNNEISEKSEIFDDQFSVERPDGSNFTLKIRSTKLEDSAMYFCASSEWVAKNIQYFGAGTRLSVL.

In its sample, this clonotype was seen many times. This chain links TRBV28 with TRBJ2-1, with 8 positions matching TRBD1. Per germline, CDR1 MDHEN and CDR2 SYDVKM. V was clipped by 5 bases and J by 4 bases; unmatched bases: 7. The CDR3 totals 15 residues. The CDR3 nucleotides read TGTGCCAGCAGTACCGGACAGGGATTTTACAATGAGCAGTTCTTC. It codes for CASSTGQGFYNEQFF. The whole variable domain, remainder taken from reference TRBV28 and TRBJ2-1, is DVKVTQSSRYLVKRTGEKVFLECVQDMDHENMFWYRQDPGLGLRLIYFSYDVKMKEKGDIPEGYSVSREKKERFSLILESASTNQTSMYLCASSTGQGFYNEQFFGPGTRLTVL.

Many counts were recorded for this clonotype. The chain employs TRBV7-9 and TRBJ2-5, with TRBD1 matching over 7 bases. The trim removed 5 bases at V and 3 bases at J, leaving 6 bases unmatched. Looked up from germline, CDR1 is SEHNR and CDR2 is FQNEAQ (reference sequence). This CDR3 spans 14 amino acids. The CDR3 DNA sequence: TGTGCCAGCAGCCCCGGGACAGAGAAAGAGACCCAGTACTTC. This sequence encodes CASSPGTEKETQYF.

Only a few counts were recorded for this clonotype. The chain combines TRBV6-1 with TRBJ2-1; a possible D gene is TRBD1 (7 bases). Germline V gene sequence: CDR1 MNHNS, CDR2 SASEGT. The ends were cut back, 7 bases at V and 4 bases at J, with 17 bases in the middle. The CDR3 is 15 residues long. For the CDR3, the DNA is TGTGCCAGCAACGGAGGGGGCGCGAGTTACAATGAGCAGTTCTTC. Translated, it gives CASNGGGASYNEQFF.

This clonotype was counted many times. This chain connects TRBV7-2 to TRBJ2-1; D is uncertain. V lost 6 bases, J lost 2 bases, and 2 bases lay in between. Germline CDR1 is SGHTA and CDR2 is FQGNSA. The CDR3 covers 11 residues. CDR3 amino acids: CASSTYNEQFF. The CDR3 nucleotides are TGTGCCAGCAGTACCTACAATGAGCAGTTCTTC.

This clonotype was observed a handful of times. The genes are TRBV5-1 and TRBJ2-7; 7 bases are shared with TRBD1. J gave up 2 bases and V 1 base, and 3 bases lay outside the gene matches. Germline lookup yields CDR1 SGHRS and CDR2 YFSETQ. CDR3 size: 14 residues. The CDR3 coding sequence is TGCGCCAGCAGCTTGTGGACAGGCGCCTACGAGCAGTACTTC. Translated, it gives CASSLWTGAYEQYF.

This clonotype appeared many times. The rearrangement uses TRBV28 and TRBJ1-5; no firm D call. This CDR3 is built from 14 residues. V gave up 2 bases and J gave up 5 bases, with 10 bases separating them. From germline, CDR1 is MDHEN and CDR2 SYDVKM. The DNA for the CDR3 is TGTGCCAGCAGTTTAATCTATACTTATCAGCCCCAGCATTTT. It translates to CASSLIYTYQPQHF.

The V and J genes are TRBV6-2 or TRBV6-3 and TRBJ1-2, with 11 bases matching TRBD1. J lost 8 bases, V lost 0 bases, and 8 bases had no gene match. Looked up from germline, CDR1 is MNHEY and CDR2 is SVGEGT. The CDR3 length is 16 residues. The CDR3 DNA reads as TGTGCCAGCAGTTACTCGATAAGGACAGGGGGCGAAGGCTACACCTTC. It codes for CASSYSIRTGGEGYTF.

This chain uses TRBV20-1 with TRBJ2-1; 8 bases match TRBD2. Trimming removed 6 bases from V and 5 bases from J; junction bases left unmatched: 9. This CDR3 contains 14 residues. The germline gives CDR1 DFQATT, CDR2 SNEGSKA (reference sequence). CDR3 nucleotides: TGCAGTGCCACCCCGGGACTAGGGGACAATGAGCAGTTCTTC. It yields the protein CSATPGLGDNEQFF.

This clonotype was counted many times. The chain has TRBV11-3 and TRBJ2-3; TRBD2 matches 11 bases. The trim removed 5 bases at V and 3 bases at J, leaving 1 base unmatched. This CDR3 is 14 amino acids long. Germline assignment: CDR1 SGHNT and CDR2 YENEEA. The CDR3 bases are TGTGCCAGCAGCGGGACTAGCGGAACAGATACGCAGTATTTT. Its translation: CASSGTSGTDTQYF.

CDR3 sequence reads: CASSPTGLAAQETQYF. In DNA form, the CDR3 reads TGTGCCAGCAGCCCTACCGGACTAGCGGCCCAAGAGACCCAGTACTTC. V and J are TRBV9 and TRBJ2-5; TRBD2 matches at 10 bases. Germline CDR1 SGDLS, CDR2 YYNGEE. The CDR3 length is 16 residues. V shed 4 bases and J 1 base; nucleotides not matched to a gene: 7.

Of note for this clonotype: In this CDR3 the conserved last residue, phenylalanine or tryptophan, is missing, so a read error is likely. Because the CDR3's place on the DNA is in doubt, the DNA is left out and the CDR3 is given as listed by TCRdb. The chain couples TRBV30 to TRBJ2-7; TRBD1, the table's D call, was not compared with the DNA. Germline values: CDR1 GTSNPN, CDR2 SVGIG (reference sequence). The CDR3 numbers 13 amino acids, ends counted. The CDR3 loop reads CAWSNIKGGEEYL.

There are a few counts of this clonotype. The chain couples TRBV18 to TRBJ2-3; TRBD2 might be the D (5 bases). The CDR3 loop spans 17 amino acids. The germline CDR1 and CDR2 sequences are KGHSH and LQKENI. V dropped 1 base and J dropped 4 bases, with 18 bases sitting between them. The CDR3 bases are TGTGCCAGCTCACCACGTTTGACTAACGGGATGGCAGATACGCAGTATTTT. Amino acid sequence: CASSPRLTNGMADTQYF.

The rearrangement uses TRBV5-5 and TRBJ2-1, with D perhaps TRBD1 (6 bases). The CDR3 has 13 residues. The germline V gene encodes CDR1 SGHKS and CDR2 YYEKEE (reference sequence). Trimming took 5 bases from V and 6 from J, leaving 12 bases between them. CDR3: CASRNDRPNEQFF. The CDR3 bases are TGTGCCAGCAGGAATGACAGGCCCAATGAGCAGTTCTTC.

The sample holds many counts of this clonotype. The V call is TRBV7-2, the J call TRBJ1-1; TRBD1 matches at 7 bases. CDR3 length equals 13 residues. Per the germline V gene, CDR1 is SGHTA and CDR2 is FQGNSA. The J segment lost 5 bases and the V segment lost 5 bases, leaving 5 bases of the junction unmatched. In DNA form, the CDR3 reads TGTGCCAGCAGCAAGACAGGGCGGACTGAAGCTTTCTTT. Its protein product is CASSKTGRTEAFF.

The V and J genes are TRBV20-1 and TRBJ2-1; 9 bases agree with TRBD2. The CDR3 totals 19 residues. Germline V CDR1 and CDR2: DFQATT, SNEGSKA (reference sequence). With V trimmed by 0 bases and J by 0 bases, 12 bases remained unmatched. The CDR3 nucleotides are TGCAGTGCTAGAGATGGGGCGGGAGGGCCAAGAAGCTCCTACAATGAGCAGTTCTTC. This sequence encodes CSARDGAGGPRSSYNEQFF.

The chain is built from TRBV3-1 and TRBJ2-7, with 7 bases that match TRBD2. The CDR3 has 14 residues. V trimming: 4 bases; J trimming: 2 bases; junction bases outside the gene matches: 5. Germline V gene data show CDR1 as LGHDT and CDR2 as YNNKEL (reference sequence). CDR3 sequence: CASSPASGPYEQYF. The CDR3 region has the DNA TGTGCCAGCAGCCCTGCTAGCGGACCCTACGAGCAGTACTTC.

This clonotype was recorded many times. The rearrangement links TRBV5-6 to TRBJ2-3, with TRBD1 as a possible D gene (6 bases). CDR3 length: 15 residues. V was cut by 4 bases and J by 0 bases, with 12 bases left in between. Germline assignment: CDR1 SGHDT and CDR2 YYEEEE. The CDR3 reads CASSPGHPSTDTQYF. The CDR3, as DNA: TGTGCCAGCAGCCCGGGACATCCGAGCACAGATACGCAGTATTTT.

A remark on this clonotype: A much larger clone sits a single nucleotide away, making a read error possible. CDR3 sequence reads: CASGRVRNYGYTF. Here the CDR3 DNA reads TGTGCCAGCGGGAGAGTGAGGAACTATGGCTACACCTTC. V is TRBV3-1 and J is TRBJ1-2, with no clear D. V gave up 8 bases and J gave up 2 bases, with 12 bases separating them. The CDR3 runs to 13 residues. The germline V gene has CDR1 LGHDT and CDR2 YNNKEL (reference sequence).

The V gene is TRBV6-5, the J gene TRBJ2-4; TRBD1 matches at 10 bases. V lost 0 bases, J lost 1 base, and 3 bases stayed unmatched. The CDR3 has 17 amino acids. Germline lookup yields CDR1 MNHEY and CDR2 SVGAGI. CDR3 amino acids: CASSYSPGQGAKNIQYF. CDR3 in DNA: TGTGCCAGCAGTTACTCACCGGGACAGGGGGCCAAAAACATTCAGTACTTC.

The rearrangement uses TRBV19 and TRBJ2-4, with 9 nucleotides matching TRBD1. J gave up 3 bases and V 5 bases, and 8 bases lay outside the gene matches. The CDR3 is 16 amino acids. The germline gives CDR1 LNHDA, CDR2 SQIVND (reference sequence). The CDR3 reads CASSEQGASGKNIQYF. The CDR3 nucleotides read TGTGCCAGTAGTGAACAGGGGGCTAGCGGCAAAAACATTCAGTACTTC.